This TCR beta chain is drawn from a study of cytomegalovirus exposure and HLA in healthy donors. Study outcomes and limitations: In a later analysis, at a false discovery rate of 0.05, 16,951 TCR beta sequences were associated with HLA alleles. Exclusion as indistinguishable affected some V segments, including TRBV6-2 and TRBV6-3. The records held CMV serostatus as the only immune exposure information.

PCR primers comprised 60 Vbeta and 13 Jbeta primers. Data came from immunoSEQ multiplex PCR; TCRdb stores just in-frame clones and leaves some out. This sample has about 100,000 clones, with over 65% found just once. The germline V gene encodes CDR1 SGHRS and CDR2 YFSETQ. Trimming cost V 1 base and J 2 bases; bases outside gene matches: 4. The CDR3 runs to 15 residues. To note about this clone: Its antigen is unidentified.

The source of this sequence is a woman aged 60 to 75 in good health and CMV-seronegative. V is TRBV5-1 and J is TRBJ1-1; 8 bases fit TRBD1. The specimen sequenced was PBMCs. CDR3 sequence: CASSLLQGANTEAFF. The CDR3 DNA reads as TGCGCCAGCAGCTTGCTCCAGGGGGCCAACACTGAAGCTTTCTTT. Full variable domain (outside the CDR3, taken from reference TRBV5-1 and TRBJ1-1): KAGVTQTPRYLIKTRGQQVTLSCSPISGHRSVSWYQQTPGQGLQFLFEYFSETQRNKGNFPGRFSGRQFSNSRSEMNVSTLELGDSALYLCASSLLQGANTEAFFGQGTRLTVV.